Given below is one TCR beta chain in context. The sample comes from a study of T cell changes during pregnancy in multiple sclerosis. Sequencing used immunoSEQ multiplex PCR; TCRdb keeps in-frame clones, though not all of them. Seen here are 30,000 to 40,000 clones, 90% to 95% observed once, and the top ten hold approximately 0.7%. Germline CDR1 and CDR2: SEHNR and FQNEAQ (reference sequence). Trimming at V came to 2 bases and at J to 5 bases, leaving 9 bases not matched to a gene. The CDR3 consists of 17 residues. The clonotype originates from a female donor in good health, enrolled as a control in a pregnancy study. Source: CD4+ T cells from peripheral blood mononuclear cells, taken in the second trimester of pregnancy. V usage is TRBV7-9 and J usage is TRBJ1-4; the match to TRBD1 covers 9 bases. CDR3 coding DNA: TGTGCCAGCAGCTTATTGACCGGGGGACAGGGCAATGAAAAACTGTTTTTT. It yields the protein CASSLLTGGQGNEKLFF. Based on the CDR3 plus reference TRBV7-9 and TRBJ1-4, the full variable domain is DTGVSQNPRHKITKRGQNVTFRCDPISEHNRLYWYRQTLGQGPEFLTYFQNEAQLEKSRLLSDRFSAERPKGSFSTLEIQRTEQGDSAMYLCASSLLTGGQGNEKLFFGSGTQLSVL.